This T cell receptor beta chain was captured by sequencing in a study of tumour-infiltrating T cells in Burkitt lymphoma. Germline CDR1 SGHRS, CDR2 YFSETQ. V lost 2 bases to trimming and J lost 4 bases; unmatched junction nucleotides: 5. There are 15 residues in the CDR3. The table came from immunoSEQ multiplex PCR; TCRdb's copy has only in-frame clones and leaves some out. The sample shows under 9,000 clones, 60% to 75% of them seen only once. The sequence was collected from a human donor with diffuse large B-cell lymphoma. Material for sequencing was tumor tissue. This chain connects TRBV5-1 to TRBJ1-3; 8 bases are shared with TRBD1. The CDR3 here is CASSLRTGSGNTIYF. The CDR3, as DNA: TGCGCCAGCAGCTTACGGACAGGGTCAGGAAACACCATATATTTT.